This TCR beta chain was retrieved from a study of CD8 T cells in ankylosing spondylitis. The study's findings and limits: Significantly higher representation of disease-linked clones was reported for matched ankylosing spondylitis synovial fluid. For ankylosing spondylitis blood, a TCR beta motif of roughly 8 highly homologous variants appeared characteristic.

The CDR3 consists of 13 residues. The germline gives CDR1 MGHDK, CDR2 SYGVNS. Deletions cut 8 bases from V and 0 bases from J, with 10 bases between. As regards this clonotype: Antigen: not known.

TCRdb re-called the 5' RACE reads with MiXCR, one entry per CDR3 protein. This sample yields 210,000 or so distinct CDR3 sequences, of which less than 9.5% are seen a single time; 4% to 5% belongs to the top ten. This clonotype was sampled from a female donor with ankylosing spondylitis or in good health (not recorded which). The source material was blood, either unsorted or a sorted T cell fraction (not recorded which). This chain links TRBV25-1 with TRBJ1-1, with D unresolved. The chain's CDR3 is CASGGRMNTEAFF. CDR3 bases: TGTGCCAGCGGAGGACGGATGAACACTGAAGCTTTCTTT.